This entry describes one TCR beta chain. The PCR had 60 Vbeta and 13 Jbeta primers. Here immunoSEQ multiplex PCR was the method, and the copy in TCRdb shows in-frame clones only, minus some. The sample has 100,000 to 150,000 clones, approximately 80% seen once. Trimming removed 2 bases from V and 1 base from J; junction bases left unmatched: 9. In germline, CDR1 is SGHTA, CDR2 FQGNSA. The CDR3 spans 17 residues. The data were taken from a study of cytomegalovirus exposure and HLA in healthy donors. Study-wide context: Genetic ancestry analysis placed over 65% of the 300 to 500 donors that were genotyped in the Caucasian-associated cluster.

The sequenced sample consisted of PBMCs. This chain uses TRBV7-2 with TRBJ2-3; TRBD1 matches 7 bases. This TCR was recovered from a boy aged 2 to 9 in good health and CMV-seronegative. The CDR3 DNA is TGTGCCAGCAGCTTACACGAGACAGGGTTTGGCACAGATACGCAGTATTTT. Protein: CASSLHETGFGTDTQYF.